Included here is one T cell receptor beta chain sequence, with context. Generated by immunoSEQ multiplex PCR, the TCRdb table keeps only in-frame clones and is missing some. Here the sample spans under 200,000 clones, 65% to 85% being singletons. The CDR3 consists of 14 residues. Germline CDR1 SGDLS, CDR2 YYNGEE. The V and J ends lost 2 bases and 6 bases respectively, with 13 bases between them. This specimen belongs to a study of blood T cell repertoires in COVID-19. Whole-study context: Samples taken during acute and convalescent COVID-19 were collected in the United States, Italy and Spain.

The V call is TRBV9, the J call TRBJ2-3; no clear D. This clonotype originated in a woman in her sixties with acute or convalescent COVID-19. Sequencing input: peripheral blood. CDR3: CASSVEYLADTQYF. In DNA form, the CDR3 reads TGTGCCAGCAGCGTCGAATACCTCGCGGATACGCAGTATTTT. Full variable domain (remainder filled in from reference TRBV9 and TRBJ2-3): DSGVTQTPKHLITATGQRVTLRCSPRSGDLSVYWYQQSLDQGLQFLIQYYNGEERAKGNILERFSAQQFPDLHSELNLSSLELGDSALYFCASSVEYLADTQYFGPGTRLTVL.